This record looks at one TCR beta chain sequence and its context. The sample originates from a study of monozygotic twins with inflammatory bowel disease. cDNA was made in eight separate reactions per sample. TCRdb reanalyzed the 5' RACE reads, giving one entry per CDR3 protein sequence and no DNA. Its listing shows 350,000 to 500,000 distinct CDR3 sequences. CDR3 size: 13 residues. Germline V gene lookup returns CDR1 SQVTM and CDR2 ANQGSEA. This TCR came from a human donor with ulcerative colitis or Crohn's disease, or a healthy co-twin of an affected twin (not recorded which). The gene calls are TRBV29-1 and TRBJ1-1. The sample consisted of blood. CDR3 in amino acids: CSVEAIGNTEAFF.